These 26 T cell receptor beta chains were all obtained from the same sample, sequenced in a study of T cell responses to AZD1222 COVID-19 vaccine. Only in-frame clones appear in the TCRdb table, and some are missing; sequencing was by immunoSEQ multiplex PCR. The sample lists roughly 92,000 clones, roughly 89% seen once, with more than 7.5% in the top ten. Sample: peripheral blood, taken on day 0 of AZD1222 vaccination. These TCRs come from an adult in good health.

The CDR3 here is CARAGGGLNDEQYF. In DNA form, the CDR3 reads TGTGCCCGCGCCGGGGGGGGGCTAAATGACGAGCAGTACTTC. The chain employs TRBV27 and TRBJ2-7; 8 bases line up with TRBD2. With 11 bases clipped from V and 5 bases from J, the junction kept 14 bases outside the gene matches. The CDR3 runs to 14 residues. Germline CDR1 and CDR2: MNHEY and SMNVEV (reference sequence).

The chain couples TRBV3-1 (or the pseudogene TRBV3-2) to TRBJ1-2, with D possibly matching TRBD1 (6 bases). V was trimmed by 2 bases and J by 3 bases, leaving 10 bases between them. The CDR3 is made up of 14 amino acids. CDR1 is LGHDT, CDR2 YNNKEL, per germline (reference sequence). CDR3 sequence: CASSQSDSYYGYTF. CDR3 coding DNA: TGTGCCAGCAGCCAATCGGACAGCTACTATGGCTACACCTTC.

The chain carries TRBV10-1 and TRBJ2-3, with D hard to call. Trimming cost V 11 bases and J 1 base, with 10 bases left between them. Germline values: CDR1 WNHNN, CDR2 SYGVQD (reference sequence). This CDR3 has 12 amino acids. The DNA for the CDR3 is TGCGCCCAAGTCAGCGGCACAGATACGCAGTATTTT. Translated, it gives CAQVSGTDTQYF.

This chain uses TRBV6-2 or TRBV6-3 with TRBJ2-2; the match to TRBD1 covers 7 bases. CDR1 and CDR2 (germline): MNHEY, SVGEGT. The length of the CDR3 is 16 residues. Unmatched junction bases numbered 8, after V lost 6 bases and J lost 1 base. CDR3 loop: CASSRTGTENTGELFF. The CDR3 DNA reads TGTGCCAGCAGCCGAACCGGGACAGAGAACACCGGGGAGCTGTTTTTT.

This chain joins TRBV7-2 and TRBJ1-3, with 10 bases that match TRBD1. The ends lost 0 bases at V and 7 bases at J; junction bases unmatched: 0. This CDR3 comprises 14 residues. Germline values: CDR1 SGHTA, CDR2 FQGNSA. The CDR3 protein is CASSLAGQGNTIYF. The CDR3 DNA reads as TGTGCCAGCAGCTTAGCGGGACAGGGGAACACCATATATTTT.

J is TRBJ1-1 and V is TRBV7-9; TRBD1 aligns across 9 bases. V dropped 4 bases and J dropped 8; count of bases not matched to a gene: 2. Germline V lookup: CDR1 SEHNR, CDR2 FQNEAQ (reference sequence). The CDR3 is 12 residues long. Here the CDR3 reads CASSYRGQEAFF. CDR3 in DNA: TGTGCCAGCAGCTACAGGGGGCAGGAAGCTTTCTTT.

The chain employs TRBV7-9 and TRBJ1-3; no clear D. This CDR3 has 14 residues. CDR1 is SEHNR, CDR2 FQNEAQ, per germline (reference sequence). The germline V and J ends were trimmed by 3 bases and 2 bases, with 8 bases remaining between them. The chain's CDR3 is CASSLGSAGNTIYF. The CDR3 DNA reads as TGTGCCAGCAGCTTGGGGTCAGCTGGAAACACCATATATTTT.

J is TRBJ2-3 and V is TRBV13, with TRBD1 identical over 12 bases. Germline CDR1 is PRHDT and CDR2 is FYEKMQ (reference sequence). J was trimmed by 7 bases and V by 5 bases; bases with no gene match: 7. CDR3 length: 15 residues. CDR3 nucleotide sequence: TGTGCCAGCAGCCGCCGGGACAGGGGGCAATATACGCAGTATTTT. Amino acid sequence: CASSRRDRGQYTQYF.

The V gene is TRBV9, the J gene TRBJ1-5; no definite D call. Germline V gene data show CDR1 as SGDLS and CDR2 as YYNGEE. The CDR3 length is 14 residues. V gave up 2 bases and J gave up 5 bases, with 11 bases separating them. The CDR3 sequence: CASSVGGGYQPQHF. The CDR3 DNA sequence: TGTGCCAGCAGCGTGGGAGGAGGTTATCAGCCCCAGCATTTT.

V is TRBV19 and J is TRBJ1-6; no clear D gene. Trimming removed 5 bases from V and 7 bases from J, with 12 bases in between. Germline values: CDR1 LNHDA, CDR2 SQIVND (reference sequence). The CDR3 contains 14 residues. CDR3 residues: CASSAGMGNSPLHF. The DNA of the CDR3 is TGTGCCAGTAGTGCCGGGATGGGAAATTCACCCCTCCACTTT.

The J gene is TRBJ2-2, the V gene TRBV6-5; no clear D gene. Per the germline V gene, CDR1 is MNHEY and CDR2 is SVGAGI. The CDR3 sequence is 14 residues long. V gave up 10 bases and J gave up 5 bases, with 17 bases separating them. The CDR3 DNA follows: TGTGCCACCAAGGGTGGCGCCTTTACCGGGGAGCTGTTTTTT. Protein product: CATKGGAFTGELFF.

The chain is built from TRBV5-1 and TRBJ1-1; D is undetermined. Trimming stripped 1 base from V and 0 bases from J, with 4 bases between. The CDR3 consists of 13 residues. CDR1 and CDR2 from the germline V gene are SGHRS and YFSETQ. CDR3 region: CASSLIVNTEAFF. In nucleotides, the CDR3 is TGCGCCAGCAGCTTGATTGTGAACACTGAAGCTTTCTTT.

Here the CDR3 reads CASSSSRQETQYF. The CDR3 DNA reads TGTGCCAGCTCAAGTAGTCGGCAAGAGACCCAGTACTTC. V usage is TRBV2 and J usage is TRBJ2-5; no clear D. CDR1 is SNHLY and CDR2 is FYNNEI in the germline V gene. Trimming took off 8 bases at V and 2 bases at J, with 12 bases between the two ends. CDR3 length: 13 residues.

This clone appeared a single time. The chain joins TRBV9 to TRBJ2-1, with D tentatively TRBD1 or TRBD2 (5 bases each). The CDR3 length is 12 residues. Per the germline V gene, CDR1 is SGDLS and CDR2 is YYNGEE. V gave up 5 bases and J gave up 7 bases, with 10 bases separating them. This chain's CDR3 is CASSFRENEQFF. The CDR3 DNA is TGTGCCAGCAGTTTCAGGGAGAATGAGCAGTTCTTC.

The CDR3 loop is CASSSVNQPQHF. The DNA for the CDR3 is TGTGCCAGCAGCTCGGTGAATCAGCCCCAGCATTTT. This rearrangement joins TRBV5-6 to TRBJ1-5, with D unresolved. This CDR3 has 12 residues. V lost 3 bases and J 4 bases, leaving 5 bases between the germline ends. Germline V gene data show CDR1 as SGHDT and CDR2 as YYEEEE.

J is TRBJ1-5 and V is TRBV7-9; D ambiguous. Between the trimmed V and J ends, which lost 1 base and 3 bases, there was a span of 13 bases. Germline V gene lookup returns CDR1 SEHNR and CDR2 FQNEAQ (reference sequence). The CDR3 runs to 16 residues. CDR3 DNA: TGTGCCAGCAGCTTAGGGGCAGGCCCTTTCAATCAGCCCCAGCATTTT. It codes for CASSLGAGPFNQPQHF.

This clone occurred once. The chain employs TRBV14 and TRBJ2-5; 8 bases align to TRBD1. The CDR3 loop spans 15 amino acids. Losses at the gene ends were 0 bases for V and 5 bases for J; bases not matched to a gene: 5. Germline lookup yields CDR1 SGHDN and CDR2 FVKESK. Written as DNA, the CDR3 is TGTGCCAGCAGCCAAGACAGGGGGCAATCGGAGACCCAGTACTTC. It specifies CASSQDRGQSETQYF.

The chain combines TRBV4-2 with TRBJ1-2; 8 bases are a match to TRBD1. Germline V gene lookup returns CDR1 LGHNA and CDR2 YNFKEQ. This CDR3 contains 16 residues. Trimming at V came to 1 base and at J to 0 bases, leaving 4 bases not matched to a gene. The CDR3 loop is CASSQAQGAANYGYTF. CDR3 coding DNA: TGTGCCAGCAGCCAAGCCCAGGGGGCCGCTAACTATGGCTACACCTTC.

This clone has a single count. The chain couples TRBV19 to TRBJ2-1, with 8 positions matching TRBD2. Germline trimming cut 5 bases from V and 6 bases from J; bases unmatched to any gene: 6. This CDR3 comprises 14 residues. In germline, CDR1 is LNHDA, CDR2 SQIVND (reference sequence). The chain's CDR3 is CASSFPGGPNEQFF. In DNA form, the CDR3 reads TGTGCCAGTAGTTTCCCGGGGGGGCCCAATGAGCAGTTCTTC.

The chain employs TRBV2 and TRBJ1-4; no definite D call. CDR1 and CDR2 (germline): SNHLY, FYNNEI. This CDR3 has 13 amino acids. Trimming pared 8 bases from V and 4 bases from J, leaving 11 bases between. The CDR3 DNA reads as TGTGCCAGCCATTATACCATTAATGAAAAACTGTTTTTT. Translated: CASHYTINEKLFF.

The chain uses TRBV28 and TRBJ1-2; possibly TRBD1 for D (6 bases). V gave up 5 bases and J gave up 7 bases, with 17 bases separating them. CDR1 and CDR2 from the germline V gene are MDHEN and SYDVKM. There are 14 residues in the CDR3. The CDR3 nucleotides read TGTGCCAGCAGTCCGGGACAATTCATCGGTGGCTACACCTTC. Translating gives CASSPGQFIGGYTF.

This chain links TRBV2 with TRBJ1-6; possibly TRBD1 for D (6 bases). This CDR3 contains 13 residues. Per the germline V gene, CDR1 is SNHLY and CDR2 is FYNNEI. Trimming stripped 11 bases from V and 10 bases from J, with 18 bases between. The CDR3 coding sequence is TGTGCCGGGAACAGGGATATAATCTCACCCCTCCACTTT. Translating it yields CAGNRDIISPLHF.

V usage is TRBV6-5 and J usage is TRBJ2-7; 14 bases agree with TRBD2. V trimming: 4 bases; J trimming: 4 bases; junction bases outside the gene matches: 6. Looked up from germline, CDR1 is MNHEY and CDR2 is SVGAGI. CDR3 size: 16 residues. The CDR3 coding sequence is TGTGCCAGCAGTTCGACTAGCGGGGGGGCCAGGTACGAGCAGTACTTC. It yields the protein CASSSTSGGARYEQYF.

The chain recombines TRBV27 with TRBJ2-2; D perhaps matches TRBD2 (5 bases). Germline CDR1 and CDR2: MNHEY and SMNVEV (reference sequence). This CDR3 is 15 amino acids long. Trimming shortened V by 10 bases and J by 0 bases, and 15 bases separated the two germline ends. CDR3 in DNA: TGTGCCACCCAACCGTCGGGAACGAACACCGGGGAGCTGTTTTTT. Amino acid sequence: CATQPSGTNTGELFF.

The V gene is TRBV5-1, the J gene TRBJ1-4; no clear D. Trimming stripped 5 bases from V and 8 bases from J, with 16 bases between. Germline V gene lookup returns CDR1 SGHRS and CDR2 YFSETQ. The CDR3 has 14 residues. CDR3: CASSHGRTGEKLFF. The DNA of the CDR3 is TGCGCCAGCAGTCATGGGAGGACGGGGGAAAAACTGTTTTTT.

The V gene is TRBV2, the J gene TRBJ2-7; the match to TRBD1 covers 10 bases. The germline V gene encodes CDR1 SNHLY and CDR2 FYNNEI. Trimming took 6 bases from V and 3 from J; bases not matched to a gene: 8. CDR3 size: 15 residues. The CDR3 protein is CASRATGGAGYEQYF. CDR3 sequence (DNA): TGTGCCAGCAGAGCGACAGGGGGCGCGGGCTACGAGCAGTACTTC.